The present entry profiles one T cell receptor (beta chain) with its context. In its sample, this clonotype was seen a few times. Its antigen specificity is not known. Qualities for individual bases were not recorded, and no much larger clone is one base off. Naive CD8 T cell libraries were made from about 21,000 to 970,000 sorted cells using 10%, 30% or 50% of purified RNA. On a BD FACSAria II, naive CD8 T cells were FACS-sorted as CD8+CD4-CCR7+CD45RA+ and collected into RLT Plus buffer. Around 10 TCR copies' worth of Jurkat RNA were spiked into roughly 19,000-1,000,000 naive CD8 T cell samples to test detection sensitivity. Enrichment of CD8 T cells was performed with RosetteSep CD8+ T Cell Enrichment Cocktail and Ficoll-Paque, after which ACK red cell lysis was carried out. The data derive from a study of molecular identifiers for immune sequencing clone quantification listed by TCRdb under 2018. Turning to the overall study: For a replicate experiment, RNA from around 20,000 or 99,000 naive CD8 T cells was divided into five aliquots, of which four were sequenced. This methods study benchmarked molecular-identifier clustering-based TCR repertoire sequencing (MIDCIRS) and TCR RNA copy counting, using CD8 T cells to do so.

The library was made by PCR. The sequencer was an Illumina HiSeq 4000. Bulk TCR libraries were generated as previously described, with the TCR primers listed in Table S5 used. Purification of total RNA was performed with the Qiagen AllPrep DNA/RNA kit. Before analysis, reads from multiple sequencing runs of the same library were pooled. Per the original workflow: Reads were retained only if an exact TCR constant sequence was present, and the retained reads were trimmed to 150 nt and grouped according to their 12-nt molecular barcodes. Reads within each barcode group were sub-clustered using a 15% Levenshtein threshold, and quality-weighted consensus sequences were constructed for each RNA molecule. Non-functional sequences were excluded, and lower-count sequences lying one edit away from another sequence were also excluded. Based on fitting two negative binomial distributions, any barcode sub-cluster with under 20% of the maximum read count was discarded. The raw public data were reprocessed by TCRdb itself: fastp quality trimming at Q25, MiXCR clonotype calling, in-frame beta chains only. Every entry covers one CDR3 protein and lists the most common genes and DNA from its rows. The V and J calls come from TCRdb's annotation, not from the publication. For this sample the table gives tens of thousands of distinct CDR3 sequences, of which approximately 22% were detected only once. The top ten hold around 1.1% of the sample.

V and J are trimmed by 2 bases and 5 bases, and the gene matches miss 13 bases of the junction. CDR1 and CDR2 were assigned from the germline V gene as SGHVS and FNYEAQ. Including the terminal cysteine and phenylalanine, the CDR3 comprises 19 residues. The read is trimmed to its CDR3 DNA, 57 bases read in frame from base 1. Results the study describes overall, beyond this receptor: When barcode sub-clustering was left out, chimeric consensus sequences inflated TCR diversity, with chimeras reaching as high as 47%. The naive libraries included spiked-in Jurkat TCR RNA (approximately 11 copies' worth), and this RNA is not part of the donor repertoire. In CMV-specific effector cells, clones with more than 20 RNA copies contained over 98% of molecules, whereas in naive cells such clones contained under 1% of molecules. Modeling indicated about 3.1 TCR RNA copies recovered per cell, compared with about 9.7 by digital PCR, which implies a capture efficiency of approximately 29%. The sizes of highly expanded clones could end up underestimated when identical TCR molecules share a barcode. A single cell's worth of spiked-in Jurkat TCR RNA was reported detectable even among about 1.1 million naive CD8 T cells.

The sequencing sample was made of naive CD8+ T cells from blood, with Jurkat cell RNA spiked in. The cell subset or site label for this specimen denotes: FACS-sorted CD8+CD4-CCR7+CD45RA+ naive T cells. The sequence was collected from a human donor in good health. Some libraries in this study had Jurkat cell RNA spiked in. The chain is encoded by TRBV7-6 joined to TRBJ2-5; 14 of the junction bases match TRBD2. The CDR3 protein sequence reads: CASSLPTGTSGRVKETQYF. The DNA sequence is TGTGCCAGCAGCTTACCCACCGGGACTAGCGGGAGAGTGAAGGAGACCCAGTACTTC.